Listed below are T cell receptor beta chains from one sample, sequenced in a study of blood T cell repertoires in COVID-19. Profiled with immunoSEQ multiplex PCR; TCRdb holds only in-frame clones, not every one. The sample includes just under 350,000 clones, around 83% of them seen just once. The sample comprised peripheral blood. The receptors come from a man between 25 and 39 years old with active or convalescent COVID-19. The CDR3 runs from the conserved cysteine through the conserved F or W. Fields, in order: clone size, J gene, D gene, V gene, CDR3 protein, CDR3 DNA. D genes are given only for firm matches. The size entry is marked missing in some rows and otherwise reads once, few, many or a size class.

few,TRBJ2-7,TRBD1,TRBV9,CASSPRDRVYEQYF,TGTGCCAGCAGCCCCCGGGACAGGGTCTACGAGCAGTACTTC
-,TRBJ2-4,TRBD2,TRBV6-1,CASSEAGRGTNIQYF,TGTGCCAGCAGTGAAGCTGGGCGGGGGACAAACATTCAGTACTTC
-,TRBJ1-2,-,TRBV25-1,CASSTTHGYTF,TGTGCCAGCAGTACGACACATGGCTACACCTTC
-,TRBJ2-3,-,TRBV6-6,CASSYGGSRSTDTQYF,TGTGCCAGCAGTTACGGTGGGAGCCGCAGCACAGATACGCAGTATTTT
-,TRBJ2-7,TRBD2,TRBV7-8,CASSGGTSGTAYEQYF,TGTGCCAGCAGCGGAGGGACTAGCGGAACCGCCTACGAGCAGTACTTC
-,TRBJ2-6,TRBD1,TRBV7-6,CASSPRDRGLSGANVLTF,TGTGCCAGCAGCCCCCGGGACAGGGGACTTTCTGGGGCCAACGTCCTGACTTTC
-,TRBJ2-3,-,TRBV12-3/TRBV12-4,CASSLGGDDTQYF,TGTGCCAGCAGTTTAGGGGGGGATGATACGCAGTATTTT
-,TRBJ2-2,-,TRBV7-6,CASSLVLTRRNTGELFF,TGTGCCAGCAGCTTAGTATTAACCCGGAGGAACACCGGGGAGCTGTTTTTT
-,TRBJ2-1,TRBD2,TRBV27,CASSLRLGGLAVHYNEQFF,TGTGCCAGCAGTTTAAGGCTTGGGGGACTAGCGGTACACTACAATGAGCAGTTCTTC
-,TRBJ1-4,-,TRBV19,CASSTPPPFVTATNEKLFF,TGTGCCAGTAGTACTCCCCCGCCGTTTGTTACAGCAACTAATGAAAAACTGTTTTTT
-,TRBJ2-2,-,TRBV24-1,CATSDPSRELFF,TGTGCCACCAGTGACCCTAGCCGGGAGCTGTTTTTT
-,TRBJ2-5,TRBD1,TRBV19,CASSSGTGGRWQETQYF,TGTGCCAGTAGTTCGGGGACAGGGGGTCGGTGGCAAGAGACCCAGTACTTC
-,TRBJ2-7,TRBD1,TRBV2,CASRGDSLEQYF,TGTGCCAGCAGGGGGGACAGTCTGGAGCAGTACTTC
once,TRBJ2-1,TRBD2,TRBV6-5,CASTSSGGADNEQFF,TGTGCCAGCACGTCTAGCGGGGGGGCTGATAATGAGCAGTTCTTC
-,TRBJ2-3,TRBD1,TRBV9,CASSPDRDIDTQYF,TGTGCCAGCAGCCCGGACAGGGACATAGATACGCAGTATTTT
-,TRBJ2-5,-,TRBV7-2,CASSSTTTGTQYF,TGTGCCAGCAGCTCAACAACTACAGGGACCCAGTACTTC
-,TRBJ2-7,-,TRBV9,CASSVGSGYPYEQYF,TGTGCCAGCAGCGTAGGTAGCGGTTATCCCTACGAGCAGTACTTC
-,TRBJ2-3,TRBD1,TRBV2,CASSAQGNTQYF,TGTGCCAGCAGTGCACAGGGGAATACGCAGTATTTT
-,TRBJ2-2,-,TRBV7-9,CASSLSGDYTGELFF,TGTGCCAGCAGCTTATCGGGGGACTACACCGGGGAGCTGTTTTTT
-,TRBJ2-3,TRBD2,TRBV28,CASSFSPGLGSSTDTQYF,TGTGCCAGCAGTTTTAGCCCGGGACTAGGCTCTAGCACAGATACGCAGTATTTT
-,TRBJ2-1,-,TRBV27,CASSSDSWGNEQFF,TGTGCCAGCAGTTCGGACAGTTGGGGCAATGAGCAGTTCTTC
-,TRBJ1-1,-,TRBV7-3,CASSILGGEAFF,TGTGCCAGCAGCATCCTAGGAGGAGAAGCTTTCTTT
-,TRBJ1-1,-,TRBV18,CASSGASPSDTEAFF,TGTGCCAGCTCAGGGGCCAGCCCCTCGGACACTGAAGCTTTCTTT
-,TRBJ1-6,-,TRBV6-1,CASSEAGQGQSALHF,TGTGCCAGCAGTGAAGCGGGGCAGGGACAATCGGCCCTCCACTTT